The 19 T cell receptor beta chains in this list originate from one sample, sequenced in a study of blood T cell repertoires in COVID-19. The protocol was immunoSEQ multiplex PCR, while the TCRdb copy is restricted to in-frame clones and leaves out a portion. The sample shows approximately 89,000 clones, about 77% of them seen only once. Input material: peripheral blood. The receptors come from a man between 65 and 85 years old with COVID-19, enrolled during active disease.

The chain has TRBV24-1 and TRBJ2-7; no clear D gene. This CDR3 has 13 amino acids. Germline lookup yields CDR1 KGHDR and CDR2 SFDVKD. Between the trimmed V and J ends, which lost 3 bases and 1 base, there was a span of 6 bases. CDR3 DNA sequence: TGTGCCACCAGTGATCCGGGTTCCTACGAGCAGTACTTC. As protein: CATSDPGSYEQYF.

The rearrangement joins TRBV9 to TRBJ1-2; no definite D call. Germline V gene lookup returns CDR1 SGDLS and CDR2 YYNGEE. V was pared by 6 bases and J by 0 bases, with 12 bases between. This CDR3 has 14 residues. The CDR3 sequence: CASTLGGPNYGYTF. In DNA form, the CDR3 reads TGTGCCAGCACCTTGGGCGGGCCTAACTATGGCTACACCTTC.

This clone has just a few counts. V is TRBV7-6 and J is TRBJ2-7; D may be TRBD1 (6 bases). V gave up 2 bases and J gave up 0 bases, with 20 bases separating them. This CDR3 comprises 18 residues. Looked up from germline, CDR1 is SGHVS and CDR2 is FNYEAQ. The CDR3 nucleotides read TGTGCCAGCAGCTTAACAACCCCCGGGACAACAAGCTCCTACGAGCAGTACTTC. Amino acid sequence: CASSLTTPGTTSSYEQYF.

V is TRBV29-1 and J is TRBJ1-1; no reliable D call. CDR1 and CDR2 from the germline V gene are SQVTM and ANQGSEA. V lost 4 bases and J 7 bases, leaving 16 bases between the germline ends. The CDR3 extends over 13 amino acids. For the CDR3, the DNA is TGCAGCGTTGGACGAGTACAAAGCGGTGAAGCTTTCTTT. Its translation: CSVGRVQSGEAFF.

V and J are TRBV2 and TRBJ1-4, with 10 bases fitting TRBD1. Looked up from germline, CDR1 is SNHLY and CDR2 is FYNNEI. Trimming removed 4 bases from V and 6 bases from J; junction bases left unmatched: 5. CDR3 length: 15 residues. CDR3 region: CASSALTGGDEKLFF. DNA of the CDR3: TGTGCCAGCAGTGCATTGACAGGGGGCGATGAAAAACTGTTTTTT. The full variable domain, in which reference TRBV2 and TRBJ1-4 provide the parts outside the CDR3, is EPEVTQTPSHQVTQMGQEVILRCVPISNHLYFYWYRQILGQKVEFLVSFYNNEISEKSEIFDDQFSVERPDGSNFTLKIRSTKLEDSAMYFCASSALTGGDEKLFFGSGTQLSVL.

This clone has ten or more counts. V is TRBV6-2 or TRBV6-3 and J is TRBJ2-7, with 11 bases aligning to TRBD2. V shed 5 bases and J 3 bases; nucleotides not matched to a gene: 6. The germline gives CDR1 MNHEY, CDR2 SVGEGT. The CDR3 runs to 15 residues. The CDR3 DNA is TGTGCCAGCAGTGACGTGGGGACTAGCGGCTACGAGCAGTACTTC. Residues: CASSDVGTSGYEQYF.

The chain uses TRBV5-3 and TRBJ1-1; 7 bases map to TRBD1. TRBV5-3 is known as an ORF, though its function is uncertain. V lost 4 bases, J lost 4 bases, and 4 bases stayed unmatched. The CDR3 contains 13 residues. The CDR3 DNA reads as TGTGCCAGAAGCCCTACAGGGGCCACTGAAGCTTTCTTT. Translating gives CARSPTGATEAFF.

In this sample, this clone turned up once. This chain uses TRBV6-5 with TRBJ1-1; 10 nucleotides match TRBD1. Germline V gives CDR1 MNHEY, CDR2 SVGAGI. This CDR3 has 15 amino acids. J was trimmed by 3 bases and V by 6 bases; bases with no gene match: 7. The CDR3 reads CASRLWTGGDTEAFF. CDR3 DNA sequence: TGTGCCAGCAGATTATGGACAGGGGGTGACACTGAAGCTTTCTTT.

V is TRBV30 and J is TRBJ2-7; D call uncertain. CDR1 is GTSNPN, CDR2 SVGIG, per germline (reference sequence). The CDR3 sequence is 18 residues long. The V and J ends lost 8 bases and 2 bases respectively, with 31 bases between them. CDR3 DNA sequence: TGTGCCCTAACTGCACGTTCAGACGGAGTACACTATCCCTACGAGCAGTACTTC. Translated: CALTARSDGVHYPYEQYF.

The chain links TRBV7-3 to TRBJ2-1, with TRBD2 matching over 8 bases. The CDR3 length is 15 residues. Germline assignment: CDR1 SGHTA and CDR2 FQGTGA. After removal of 6 bases from V and 10 bases from J, the junction contained 14 bases not matched to a gene. In nucleotides, the CDR3 is TGTGCCAGCAGTCCAACCCTGCGGGGGGTAGGCGAGCAGTTCTTC. Its translation is CASSPTLRGVGEQFF. The variable domain in full, with the rest retrieved from reference TRBV7-3 and TRBJ2-1, is GAGVSQTPSNKVTEKGKYVELRCDPISGHTALYWYRQSLGQGPEFLIYFQGTGAADDSGLPNDRFFAVRPEGSVSTLKIQRTERGDSAVYLCASSPTLRGVGEQFFGPGTRLTVL.

The chain uses TRBV28 and TRBJ2-5, with D possibly TRBD2 on 6 matching bases. This CDR3 spans 12 amino acids. Germline V gives CDR1 MDHEN, CDR2 SYDVKM. V lost 6 bases to trimming and J lost 7 bases, with 12 bases between them. The CDR3 sequence: CASSSSGRTQYF. The CDR3 DNA sequence: TGTGCCAGCAGCTCGTCCGGGAGGACCCAGTACTTC.

This clone was picked up one time. The genes are TRBV6-5 and TRBJ2-7, with 7 bases identical to TRBD1. This CDR3 contains 14 residues. Germline V gene data show CDR1 as MNHEY and CDR2 as SVGAGI. The J segment lost 9 bases and the V segment lost 6 bases, leaving 14 bases of the junction unmatched. CDR3: CASSPGGTGERQYF. The DNA for the CDR3 is TGTGCCAGCAGCCCAGGGGGAACAGGGGAGAGGCAGTACTTC.

This chain connects TRBV6-4 to TRBJ2-1; 14 bases fit TRBD2. The V segment lost 0 bases and the J segment 6 bases; nucleotides outside the gene matches: 4. The CDR3 has 17 residues. Germline V gene sequence: CDR1 MRHNA, CDR2 SNTAGT. The CDR3 reads CASSDSGTSGSRNEQFF. The CDR3 nucleotides read TGTGCCAGCAGTGACTCAGGGACTAGCGGGAGTCGCAATGAGCAGTTCTTC.

This clone was picked up a small number of times. The chain uses TRBV5-1 and TRBJ1-1; a possible D gene is TRBD1 (6 bases). The CDR3 contains 14 residues. V was shortened by 2 bases and J by 0 bases, with 8 bases between the two germline ends. The germline V gene has CDR1 SGHRS and CDR2 YFSETQ. The CDR3 DNA reads as TGCGCCAGCAGCTTTACAGGGATGAACACTGAAGCTTTCTTT. This encodes CASSFTGMNTEAFF.

This sequence joins TRBV19 and TRBJ1-1; 7 positions agree with TRBD1. Germline V gene sequence: CDR1 LNHDA, CDR2 SQIVND (reference sequence). This CDR3 is built from 14 residues. The V gene end was trimmed by 7 bases and the J gene end by 0 bases; junction bases not matched to a gene: 5. CDR3 sequence (DNA): TGTGCCAGTACGGGCAGGGGGGTGAACACTGAAGCTTTCTTT. Translated: CASTGRGVNTEAFF.

V gene TRBV4-2 combines with J gene TRBJ2-3, with D possibly matching TRBD2 (6 bases). CDR1 and CDR2 from the germline V gene are LGHNA and YNFKEQ. This CDR3 has 15 residues. Trimming removed 5 bases at V and 6 bases at J, with 18 bases between. CDR3 sequence: CASSSEVLASDTQYF. CDR3 sequence (DNA): TGTGCCAGCAGCTCCGAGGTACTAGCAAGCGATACGCAGTATTTT.

The CDR3 region is CASSQPVAGRNEQFF. For the CDR3, the DNA is TGTGCCAGCAGCCAACCGGTGGCAGGAAGGAATGAGCAGTTCTTC. The chain is built from TRBV14 and TRBJ2-1; D not certain. V dropped 2 bases and J dropped 7 bases, with 15 bases sitting between them. CDR3 length equals 15 residues. Looked up from germline, CDR1 is SGHDN and CDR2 is FVKESK.

The gene calls are TRBV28 and TRBJ1-3; D uncertain. The germline V gene encodes CDR1 MDHEN and CDR2 SYDVKM. The V and J ends lost 7 bases and 0 bases respectively, with 7 bases between them. This CDR3 spans 13 amino acids. This CDR3 is CASNRGSGNTIYF. The CDR3 DNA follows: TGTGCCAGCAACCGGGGCTCTGGAAACACCATATATTTT.

This clone is classed as medium-sized. This sequence joins TRBV2 and TRBJ2-7; 7 bases match TRBD2. The CDR3 consists of 15 residues. The V gene's germline CDR1 is SNHLY and CDR2 FYNNEI. V shed 2 bases, J shed 0 bases, and the junction held 4 bases outside the gene matches. The CDR3 DNA is TGTGCCAGCAGTGAAAGTGGCGGGAGCTCCTACGAGCAGTACTTC. Translating gives CASSESGGSSYEQYF.